Presented here are 10 T cell receptor beta chains from one specimen sequenced in a study of read filtering for tumor transcriptome and immune sequencing. Molecular barcoded adaptors covering alpha/delta and beta/gamma chains were used on approximately 400 ng RNA. TCRdb fed the reads into MiXCR, producing one record per CDR3 protein. The table shows fewer than 75,000 distinct CDR3 sequences, with 20% to 25% occurring only once. Sample: a population of CD138-negative cells sorted from bone marrow. These receptors were taken from a donor aged 40 or over with multiple myeloma.

At least ten counts were recorded for this clonotype. The chain employs TRBV28 and TRBJ2-7; possibly TRBD2 for D (5 bases). The CDR3 is 14 residues long. Germline CDR1 MDHEN, CDR2 SYDVKM. V was pared by 8 bases and J by 4 bases, with 18 bases between. CDR3 region: CASALGDRSYEQYF. As DNA, the CDR3 is TGTGCCAGCGCCCTCGGGGATCGCTCTTACGAGCAGTACTTC.

In its sample, this clonotype ranks as medium-sized. This chain connects TRBV4-1 to TRBJ1-2, with D maybe TRBD1 (5 bases). In germline, CDR1 is MGHRA, CDR2 YSYEKL. The V end lost 4 bases, the J end lost 7 bases, and 19 bases lay between the germline ends. This CDR3 is built from 15 residues. The CDR3 region is CASSLEPDSKIGYTF. In DNA, the CDR3 is TGCGCCAGCAGCCTAGAACCTGACAGTAAGATTGGCTACACCTTC.

About this clonotype itself: Lacking the conserved final phenylalanine or tryptophan, this CDR3 likely reflects a read error. The V call is TRBV5-5, the J call TRBJ2-2, with D possibly TRBD1 on 7 matching bases. V lost 0 bases to trimming and J lost 1 base, with 13 bases between them. This CDR3 spans 17 amino acids. Per the germline V gene, CDR1 is SGHKS and CDR2 is YYEKEE (reference sequence). The DNA of the CDR3 is TGTGCCAGCAGCTTGGACAGGGGAGGTTTGAACACCGGGGAGCTGTTTCTT. Translated: CASSLDRGGLNTGELFL.

This clonotype was found a few times. The rearrangement links TRBV27 to TRBJ1-5; D is unclear. CDR1 MNHEY and CDR2 SMNVEV come from the germline V gene (reference sequence). The CDR3 totals 14 residues. Trimming stripped 3 bases from V and 8 bases from J, with 14 bases between. For the CDR3, the DNA is TGTGCCAGCAGTTTCCGCGGCCCCTCTGAGCCCCAGCATTTT. Protein: CASSFRGPSEPQHF.

As regards this clonotype: A much larger clone lies a single base off, so this may be a read error. This chain uses TRBV12-3 or TRBV12-4 with TRBJ2-1, with 13 nucleotides matching TRBD2. The CDR3 consists of 15 residues. V shed 5 bases, J shed 13 bases, and the junction held 11 bases outside the gene matches. The CDR3 sequence is CASSPPGLAGIDQFF. The CDR3 region has the DNA TGTGCCAGCAGTCCCCCGGGACTAGCGGGAATTGATCAGTTCTTC.

This clonotype has just a few counts. This chain joins TRBV30 and TRBJ2-1; D is unclear. CDR1 and CDR2 from the germline V gene are GTSNPN and SVGIG (reference sequence). This CDR3 has 12 residues. V shed 2 bases and J shed 8 bases, with 10 bases lying between them. CDR3: CAWSLGADEQFF. As DNA, the CDR3 is TGTGCCTGGAGTCTCGGCGCGGATGAGCAGTTCTTC.

This clonotype was counted many times. V and J are TRBV7-3 and TRBJ1-1; D not certain. This CDR3 has 13 residues. From germline, CDR1 is SGHTA and CDR2 FQGTGA. The germline V and J ends were trimmed by 5 bases and 2 bases, with 9 bases remaining between them. The CDR3 spells CASSTQANTEAFF. CDR3 DNA sequence: TGTGCCAGCAGCACCCAGGCCAACACTGAAGCTTTCTTT.

This clonotype has only a few counts. The chain recombines TRBV7-3 with TRBJ2-3; TRBD1 aligns across 7 bases. J lost 1 base, V lost 2 bases, and 3 bases had no gene match. This CDR3 has 15 residues. Per the germline V gene, CDR1 is SGHTA and CDR2 is FQGTGA. CDR3 region: CASSLSGQGTDTQYF. CDR3 DNA: TGTGCCAGCAGCTTATCAGGACAGGGCACAGATACGCAGTATTTT.

This clonotype has ten or more counts. This CDR3 reads CASSAVPDFPYEQYF. CDR3 nucleotide sequence: TGTGCCAGCAGTGCCGTACCCGATTTCCCCTACGAGCAGTACTTC. The V gene is TRBV6-1, the J gene TRBJ2-7; no reliable D call. The V end was cut by 4 bases, the J end by 2 bases, with 15 bases between. Germline lookup yields CDR1 MNHNS and CDR2 SASEGT. The CDR3 is 15 amino acids.

This clonotype was found a few times. This rearrangement joins TRBV28 to TRBJ1-5, with 9 bases that match TRBD1. The CDR3 runs to 16 residues. J was trimmed by 2 bases and V by 6 bases; bases with no gene match: 8. Germline V gene lookup returns CDR1 MDHEN and CDR2 SYDVKM. The CDR3 region has the DNA TGTGCCAGCAGATGGGACAGGGTACGAGGCAATCAGCCCCAGCATTTT. Translated: CASRWDRVRGNQPQHF. The variable domain in full, completed from reference TRBV28 and TRBJ1-5, reads DVKVTQSSRYLVKRTGEKVFLECVQDMDHENMFWYRQDPGLGLRLIYFSYDVKMKEKGDIPEGYSVSREKKERFSLILESASTNQTSMYLCASRWDRVRGNQPQHFGDGTRLSIL.